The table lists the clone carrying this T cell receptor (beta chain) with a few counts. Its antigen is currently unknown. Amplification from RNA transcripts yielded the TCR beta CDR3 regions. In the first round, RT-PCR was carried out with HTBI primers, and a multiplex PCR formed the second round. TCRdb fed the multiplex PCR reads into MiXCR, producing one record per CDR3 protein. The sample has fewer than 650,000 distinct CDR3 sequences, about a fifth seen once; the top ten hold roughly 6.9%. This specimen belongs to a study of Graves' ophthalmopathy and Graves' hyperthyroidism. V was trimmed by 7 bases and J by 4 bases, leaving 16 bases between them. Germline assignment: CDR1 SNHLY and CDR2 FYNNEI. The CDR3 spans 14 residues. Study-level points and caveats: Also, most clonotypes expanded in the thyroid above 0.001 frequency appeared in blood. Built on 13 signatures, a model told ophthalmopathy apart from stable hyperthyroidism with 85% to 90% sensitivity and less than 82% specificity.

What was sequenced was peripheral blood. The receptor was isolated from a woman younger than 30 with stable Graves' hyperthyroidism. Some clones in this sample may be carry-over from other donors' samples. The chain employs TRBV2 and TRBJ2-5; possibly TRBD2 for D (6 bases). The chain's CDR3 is CASNSLALRETQYF. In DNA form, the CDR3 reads TGTGCCAGCAATTCCCTAGCGCTGCGAGAGACCCAGTACTTC.